Each of the 8 T cell receptor beta chains below was sequenced from the same sample in a study of molecular identifiers for immune sequencing clone quantification. TCRdb reanalysed the PCR reads using MiXCR and keeps one entry per CDR3 protein. Counted here are some 590,000 distinct CDR3 sequences, less than 30% occurring once; the ten biggest clones make up 0.6% to 0.9%. Sequenced sample: naive CD8+ T cells from blood, with Jurkat cell RNA spiked in. Noted subset: FACS-sorted CD8+CD4-CCR7+CD45RA+ naive T cells. All receptors derive from a human donor in good health. Some libraries in this study had Jurkat cell RNA spiked in.

This clonotype was found many times. The V call is TRBV7-9, the J call TRBJ1-4; the D is unclear. CDR3 size: 14 residues. CDR1 and CDR2 from the germline V gene are SEHNR and FQNEAQ (reference sequence). Trimming removed 1 base from V and 7 bases from J, with 10 bases in between. DNA for the CDR3: TGTGCCAGCAGCTTAGTTTTGGACGGTGAAAAACTGTTTTTT. Amino acids: CASSLVLDGEKLFF. Combining the CDR3 with reference TRBV7-9 and TRBJ1-4 gives the whole variable domain DTGVSQNPRHKITKRGQNVTFRCDPISEHNRLYWYRQTLGQGPEFLTYFQNEAQLEKSRLLSDRFSAERPKGSFSTLEIQRTEQGDSAMYLCASSLVLDGEKLFFGSGTQLSVL.

The chain employs TRBV20-1 and TRBJ2-7; D ambiguous. CDR1 is DFQATT, CDR2 SNEGSKA, per germline (reference sequence). V lost 3 bases and J 6 bases, leaving 15 bases between the germline ends. The CDR3 runs 13 residues. CDR3 coding DNA: TGCAGTGCTAGTGTCCGGGCGGCGTCCGAGCAGTACTTC. This encodes CSASVRAASEQYF.

This clonotype was seen a few times. This chain joins TRBV27 and TRBJ2-7; TRBD2 might be the D (5 bases). CDR1 and CDR2 (germline): MNHEY, SMNVEV (reference sequence). V was trimmed by 5 bases and J by 5 bases, leaving 25 bases between them. There are 17 residues in the CDR3. CDR3 in DNA: TGTGCCAGCAGTACAGCCGCGGAGGTCCTAGGTTTAAACGAGCAGTACTTC. Residues: CASSTAAEVLGLNEQYF.

Of note for this clonotype: Given a much more abundant clone one base away, this may be a read error. The CDR3 spells CSASDRGQGQPQHF. The CDR3 nucleotides read TGCAGTGCTAGTGATCGGGGGCAGGGGCAGCCCCAGCATTTT. This sequence joins TRBV20-1 and TRBJ1-5; D perhaps matches TRBD1 (6 bases). The V and J ends lost 3 bases and 7 bases respectively, with 16 bases between them. CDR1 and CDR2 (germline): DFQATT, SNEGSKA (reference sequence). CDR3 length equals 14 residues.

The table lists this clonotype with a few counts. The chain recombines TRBV5-6 with TRBJ2-7; D may be TRBD1 (5 bases). CDR1 SGHDT and CDR2 YYEEEE come from the germline V gene. This CDR3 has 13 residues. Trimming removed 6 bases from V and 3 bases from J, with 13 bases in between. The CDR3 nucleotides are TGTGCCAGCACCCAAAGGGGCGACTACGAGCAGTACTTC. Amino acids: CASTQRGDYEQYF.

Comments on this clonotype: A clone one base away is much larger, so this may be a read error. This rearrangement joins TRBV6-2 or TRBV6-3 to TRBJ2-6; 8 bases agree with TRBD1. Trimming at V came to 8 bases and at J to 6 bases, leaving 6 bases not matched to a gene. The CDR3 is made up of 14 amino acids. Germline V CDR1 and CDR2: MNHEY, SVGEGT. CDR3 DNA sequence: TGTGCCAGCGGTTCAGGGGGCTTGGCCAACGTCCTGACTTTC. Translating gives CASGSGGLANVLTF.

With respect to this clonotype: A much bigger clone sits one base away, suggesting this may be a read error. No conserved phenylalanine or tryptophan is present at the end of the CDR3, so a read error is the likely explanation. The chain carries TRBV10-3 and TRBJ2-4, with D possibly being TRBD2 (5 bases). Germline V gives CDR1 ENHRY, CDR2 SYGVKD. Deletions cut 3 bases from V and 7 bases from J, with 13 bases between. This CDR3 contains 14 residues. The chain's CDR3 is CAISEPGSTNIQYI. The CDR3, as DNA: TGTGCCATCAGTGAACCGGGATCGACCAACATTCAGTACATC.

A few counts support this clonotype. An end of the junction differs from the germline gene, which may be a read error. The rearrangement joins TRBV4-1 to TRBJ2-7; D remains ambiguous. The germline V gene encodes CDR1 MGHRA and CDR2 YSYEKL. The CDR3 loop spans 11 amino acids. The DNA of the CDR3 is TGCGCCAGCAGCCAACCAGGCGTCGTGAACTTC. It translates to CASSQPGVVNF.